These 11 T cell receptor beta chains were sequenced from one sample in a study of technical replicates of blood from a few donors. The method was immunoSEQ multiplex PCR; TCRdb's version includes in-frame clones alone and lacks a portion of them. The sample shows roughly 15,000 clones, around four fifths of them seen only once. The sequenced sample consisted of PBMCs. The receptors were gathered from a human donor in good health.

The rearrangement uses TRBV18 and TRBJ1-1; D ambiguous. Per germline, CDR1 KGHSH and CDR2 LQKENI. The length of the CDR3 is 14 residues. The germline V and J ends were trimmed by 3 bases and 2 bases, with 10 bases remaining between them. CDR3 DNA sequence: TGTGCCAGCTCACCCAATACAGATAACACTGAAGCTTTCTTT. Encoded protein: CASSPNTDNTEAFF.

CDR3 sequence (DNA): TGTGCCATCGCCGGGACTAGCGGCTACAATGAGCAGTTCTTC. As protein: CAIAGTSGYNEQFF. The chain is built from TRBV10-3 and TRBJ2-1, with TRBD2 identical over 11 bases. CDR1 and CDR2 (germline): ENHRY, SYGVKD. CDR3 length: 14 amino acids. Trimming took 8 bases from V and 3 from J; bases not matched to a gene: 3.

This chain joins TRBV6-1 and TRBJ1-5; D unclear. Trimming took off 6 bases at V and 5 bases at J, with 5 bases between the two ends. Germline CDR1 reads MNHNS; CDR2 reads SASEGT. There are 11 residues in the CDR3. Here the CDR3 reads CASSVDQPQHF. In DNA, the CDR3 is TGTGCCAGCAGCGTCGATCAGCCCCAGCATTTT.

The chain links TRBV27 to TRBJ2-1; unclear D gene. V lost 2 bases and J lost 3, with 5 bases in between. Per the germline V gene, CDR1 is MNHEY and CDR2 is SMNVEV (reference sequence). The CDR3 contains 13 residues. The CDR3 coding sequence is TGTGCCAGCAGTTTAACGGGCTACAATGAGCAGTTCTTC. Encoded protein: CASSLTGYNEQFF.

The chain recombines TRBV18 with TRBJ1-3; a weak D match, TRBD1 (6 bases). V lost 3 bases to trimming and J lost 0 bases, with 12 bases between them. Germline loops: CDR1 KGHSH, CDR2 LQKENI. There are 16 residues in the CDR3. The CDR3 reads CASSPQGPSSGNTIYF. DNA for the CDR3: TGTGCCAGCTCACCCCAGGGGCCTTCCTCTGGAAACACCATATATTTT. The full variable domain, with the rest looked up from reference TRBV18 and TRBJ1-3, is NAGVMQNPRHLVRRRGQEARLRCSPMKGHSHVYWYRQLPEEGLKFMVYLQKENIIDESGMPKERFSAEFPKEGPSILRIQQVVRGDSAAYFCASSPQGPSSGNTIYFGEGSWLTVV.

This clone was seen just once. V gene TRBV6-5 combines with J gene TRBJ2-1, with TRBD2 identical over 8 bases. Germline trimming cut 0 bases from V and 5 bases from J; bases unmatched to any gene: 6. The germline CDR1 and CDR2 sequences are MNHEY and SVGAGI. The CDR3 sequence is 16 residues long. The CDR3 reads CASSYSGTRRNNEQFF. DNA of the CDR3: TGTGCCAGCAGTTACTCCGGGACTAGGAGGAACAATGAGCAGTTCTTC.

This chain uses TRBV5-6 with TRBJ2-5, with D possibly being TRBD1 (6 bases). V lost 1 base and J lost 4, with 23 bases in between. Germline CDR1 is SGHDT and CDR2 is YYEEEE. The CDR3 runs 18 residues. DNA for the CDR3: TGTGCCAGCAGCTTGAAAGGGGGTGACTCCAAAAGGAGAGAGACCCAGTACTTC. Amino acids: CASSLKGGDSKRRETQYF.

J is TRBJ2-1 and V is TRBV25-1; TRBD1 might be the D (5 bases). The CDR3 spans 14 residues. Trimming shortened V by 2 bases and J by 8 bases, and 13 bases separated the two germline ends. Per the germline V gene, CDR1 is MGHDK and CDR2 is SYGVNS. The CDR3 region is CASSEGAMVDEQFF. Written as DNA, the CDR3 is TGTGCCAGCAGTGAAGGGGCAATGGTCGATGAGCAGTTCTTC.

CDR3 sequence reads: CASSLGRPNIQYF. CDR3 in DNA: TGTGCCAGCAGCTTAGGCCGTCCGAACATTCAGTACTTC. The V call is TRBV13, the J call TRBJ2-4; no firm D call. The CDR3 runs 13 residues. Germline V gene lookup returns CDR1 PRHDT and CDR2 FYEKMQ (reference sequence). V was clipped by 0 bases and J by 7 bases, with 7 bases between them.

The chain has TRBV5-5 and TRBJ2-7, with 9 bases that match TRBD2. Trimming at V came to 0 bases and at J to 5 bases, leaving 3 bases not matched to a gene. Germline CDR1 and CDR2: SGHKS and YYEKEE (reference sequence). The CDR3 is made up of 14 amino acids. CDR3 DNA: TGTGCCAGCAGCTTGGTAGCGGGAGTTGACGAGCAGTACTTC. It yields the protein CASSLVAGVDEQYF.

Written as DNA, the CDR3 is TGTGCCAGCAGCCCCCAGGGGGCAGACACTGAAGCTTTCTTT. This encodes CASSPQGADTEAFF. This sequence joins TRBV7-3 and TRBJ1-1; 8 bases are a match to TRBD1. The CDR3 has 14 amino acids. J lost 3 bases, V lost 5 bases, and 5 bases had no gene match. Germline CDR1 SGHTA, CDR2 FQGTGA.